This T cell receptor (beta chain) was captured in a study of Graves' ophthalmopathy and Graves' hyperthyroidism. Amplifying from RNA transcripts, the study obtained TCR beta CDR3 regions. First-round RT-PCR used HTBI primers; second-round multiplex PCR followed. TCRdb processed the multiplex PCR reads anew with MiXCR; each CDR3 protein has one entry. The table includes roughly 1.1 million distinct CDR3 sequences, about two fifths detected once. Germline CDR1 and CDR2: MNHEY and SVGAGI. V lost 6 bases, J lost 0 bases, and 18 bases lay in between. The CDR3 totals 16 residues. This TCR derives from an adult man with Graves' hyperthyroidism. This chain connects TRBV6-5 to TRBJ2-7; tentatively, D is TRBD2 (5 bases). Input material: peripheral blood or thyroid tissue (not recorded which). The CDR3 DNA follows: TGTGCCAGCAGAGTGGGGTACGAGCGGAGCTCCTACGAGCAGTACTTC. This gives the protein CASRVGYERSSYEQYF.